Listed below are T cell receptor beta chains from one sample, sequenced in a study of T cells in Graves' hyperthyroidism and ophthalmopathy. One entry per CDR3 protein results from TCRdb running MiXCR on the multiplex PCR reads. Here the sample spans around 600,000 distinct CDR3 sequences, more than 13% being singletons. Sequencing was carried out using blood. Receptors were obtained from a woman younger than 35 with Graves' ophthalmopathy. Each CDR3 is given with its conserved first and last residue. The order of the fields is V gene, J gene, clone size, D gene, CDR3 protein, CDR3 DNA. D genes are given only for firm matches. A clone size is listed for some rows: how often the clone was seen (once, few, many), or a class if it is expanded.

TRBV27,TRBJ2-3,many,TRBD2,CASSFGSSGIWADTQYF,TGTGCCAGCAGTTTCGGCAGTAGCGGGATTTGGGCAGATACGCAGTATTTT
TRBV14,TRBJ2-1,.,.,CASSHLMPEQFF,TGTGCCAGCAGCCACCTAATGCCTGAGCAGTTCTTC
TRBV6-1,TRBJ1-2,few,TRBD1,CASSPLRQGATFYDYTF,TGTGCCAGCAGTCCTTTGAGACAGGGGGCAACTTTCTATGACTACACCTTC
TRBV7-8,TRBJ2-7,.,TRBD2,CASSLGRARDEQYF,TGCGCCAGCAGCTTGGGGAGGGCTCGGGACGAGCAGTACTTC
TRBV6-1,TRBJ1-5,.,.,CASMPTYRALASNQPQHF,TGTGCCAGCATGCCAACGTACAGGGCCCTTGCGAGCAATCAGCCCCAGCATTTT
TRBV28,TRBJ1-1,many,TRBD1,CASSWTGGAHPNTEAFF,TGTGCCAGCAGTTGGACAGGGGGCGCCCATCCGAACACTGAAGCTTTCTTT
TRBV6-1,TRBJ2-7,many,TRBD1,CASRNTGTGYEQYF,TGTGCCAGCAGGAACACCGGGACAGGCTACGAGCAGTACTTC
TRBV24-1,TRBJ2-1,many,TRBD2,CATSGLQRTGPPVAGGNYNEQFF,TGTGCCACCAGTGGACTGCAAAGGACAGGCCCACCCGTAGCGGGAGGTAACTACAATGAGCAGTTCTTC
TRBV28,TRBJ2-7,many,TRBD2,CASSLFGLAGDPYEQYF,TGTGCCAGCAGTCTCTTCGGACTAGCGGGAGACCCCTACGAGCAGTACTTC
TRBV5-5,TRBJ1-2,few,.,CASSQSGTYYGYTF,TGTGCCAGCAGCCAGTCCGGGACTTACTATGGCTACACCTTC
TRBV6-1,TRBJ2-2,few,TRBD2,CASSEDAGGGTGELFF,TGTGCCAGCAGTGAAGATGCGGGAGGGGGCACCGGGGAGCTGTTTTTT
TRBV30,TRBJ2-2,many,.,CAWEPQNTGELFF,TGTGCCTGGGAACCACAGAACACCGGGGAGCTGTTTTTT
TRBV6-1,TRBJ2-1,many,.,CASSYEDEQFF,TGTGCCAGCAGTTATGAGGATGAGCAGTTCTTC
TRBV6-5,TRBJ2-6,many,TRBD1,CASSRTGVSGANVLTF,TGTGCCAGCAGCCGTACAGGGGTCTCTGGGGCCAACGTCCTGACTTTC
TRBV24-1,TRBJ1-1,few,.,CATSGWGTEAFF,TGTGCCACCAGTGGATGGGGCACTGAAGCTTTCTTT
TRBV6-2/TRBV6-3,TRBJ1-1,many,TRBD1,CASSYSTGQGWDEAFF,TGTGCCAGCAGTTACTCGACAGGACAGGGCTGGGACGAAGCTTTCTTT
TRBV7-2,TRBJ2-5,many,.,CASSSSGSQTRRGETQYF,TGTGCCAGCAGCTCCTCCGGGTCCCAAACCCGTCGGGGAGAGACCCAGTACTTC
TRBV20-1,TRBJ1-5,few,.,CSARDQAGGNQPQHF,TGCAGTGCTAGAGATCAGGCAGGGGGCAATCAGCCCCAGCATTTT
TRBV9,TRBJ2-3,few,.,CASSVVGSTDTQYF,TGTGCCAGCAGCGTAGTCGGGAGCACAGATACGCAGTATTTT
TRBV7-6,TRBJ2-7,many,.,CASSFESGSGYEQYF,TGTGCCAGCAGCTTCGAATCCGGGAGTGGCTACGAGCAGTACTTC
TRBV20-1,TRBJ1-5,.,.,CSARDLRVNQPQHF,TGCAGTGCTAGAGATCTAAGGGTAAATCAGCCCCAGCATTTT
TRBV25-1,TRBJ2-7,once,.,CASSEASKYEQYF,TGTGCCAGCAGTGAAGCAAGCAAATACGAGCAGTACTTC
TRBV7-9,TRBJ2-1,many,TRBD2,CASSLGGWGGHNEQFF,TGTGCCAGCAGCTTAGGAGGATGGGGGGGACACAATGAGCAGTTCTTC
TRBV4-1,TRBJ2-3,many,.,CASSPSASPTDTQYF,TGCGCCAGCAGCCCGTCGGCTAGCCCCACAGATACGCAGTATTTT
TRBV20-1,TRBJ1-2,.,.,CSASTGEDYGYTF,TGCAGTGCTAGTACGGGAGAGGACTATGGCTACACCTTC
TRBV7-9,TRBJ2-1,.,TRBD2,CASSGGGGGLLNEQFF,TGTGCCAGCAGCGGGGGGGGGGGGGGACTTCTCAATGAGCAGTTCTTC
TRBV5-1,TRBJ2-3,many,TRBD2,CASSYGLAGGRTDTQYF,TGCGCCAGCAGCTACGGACTAGCGGGAGGACGCACAGATACGCAGTATTTT
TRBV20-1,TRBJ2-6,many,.,CSAIGGSGANVLTF,TGCAGTGCTATCGGTGGCTCTGGGGCCAACGTCCTGACTTTC
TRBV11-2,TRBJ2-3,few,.,CASSLAGPWESGSGSWNTQYF,TGTGCCAGCAGCTTAGCGGGCCCCTGGGAGTCGGGGTCGGGAAGTTGGAATACGCAGTATTTT
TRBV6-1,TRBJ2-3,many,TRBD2,CASSERGGRGADTQYF,TGTGCCAGCAGTGAAAGGGGCGGGAGAGGCGCAGATACGCAGTATTTT
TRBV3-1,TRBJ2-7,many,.,CASRQQGTYEQYF,TGTGCCAGCAGACAACAGGGAACCTACGAGCAGTACTTC
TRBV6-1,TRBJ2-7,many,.,CASKEGPLREQYF,TGTGCCAGCAAGGAGGGGCCCCTGAGAGAGCAGTACTTC
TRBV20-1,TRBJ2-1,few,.,CSARTGPPGNEQFF,TGCAGTGCTAGGACGGGCCCCCCCGGCAATGAGCAGTTCTTC